This is a list of T cell receptor beta chains from one sample in a study of T cells after yellow fever vaccination. TCRdb processed the 5' RACE reads anew with MiXCR; each CDR3 protein has one entry. The data show some 340,000 distinct CDR3 sequences, around 11% seen once. Sequencing used CD4+ T cells sorted from PBMCs, obtained 45 days after the yellow fever booster vaccination. These receptors were obtained from a man aged 18 to 29 who received the YFV17D yellow fever vaccine. The CDR3 runs from the conserved cysteine through the conserved F or W. D genes are given only for firm matches. Not all rows give a size; the values are once, few, many and, for expanded clones, a class.

D,J,size,V,CDR3,DNA
TRBD1,TRBJ2-3,many,TRBV27,CASSPWTGEPDTQYF,TGTGCCAGCAGTCCATGGACAGGGGAACCAGATACGCAGTATTTT
TRBD2,TRBJ2-3,NA,TRBV7-2,CASSLVAGGADTQYF,TGTGCCAGCAGCTTAGTGGCGGGGGGGGCAGATACGCAGTATTTT
TRBD1,TRBJ1-2,NA,TRBV11-2,CASSPLRDRGNRGYGYTF,TGTGCCAGCAGCCCACTCCGGGACAGGGGCAATCGTGGGTATGGCTACACCTTC
TRBD1,TRBJ2-5,NA,TRBV12-5,CASGFGTGALETQYF,TGTGCTAGTGGTTTTGGGACAGGGGCGTTGGAGACCCAGTACTTC
NA,TRBJ2-2,few,TRBV3-1,CASSGDAGRVSGELFF,TGTGCCAGCAGCGGGGACGCGGGGCGCGTCTCCGGGGAGCTGTTTTTT
TRBD1,TRBJ2-5,NA,TRBV19,CASGQGLVAQYF,TGTGCCAGCGGACAGGGTCTGGTGGCCCAGTACTTC
NA,TRBJ2-2,NA,TRBV10-3,CAISEYQGGLFF,TGTGCCATCAGTGAATACCAGGGTGGGCTGTTTTTT
NA,TRBJ2-2,few,TRBV27,CASSLTGTPNTGELFF,TGTGCCAGCAGCCTTACCGGGACACCGAACACCGGGGAGCTGTTTTTT
NA,TRBJ1-2,NA,TRBV7-2,CASSLSSWGARGYTF,TGTGCCAGCAGCTTGTCTTCCTGGGGGGCACGGGGCTACACCTTC
TRBD1,TRBJ1-1,NA,TRBV7-9,CASSLEGTDTEAFF,TGTGCCAGCAGCTTAGAAGGGACAGACACTGAAGCTTTCTTT
NA,TRBJ2-3,few,TRBV7-2,CASSLSPGGSTDTQYF,TGTGCCAGCAGCTTAAGTCCGGGGGGCTCCACAGATACGCAGTATTTT
TRBD2,TRBJ2-3,NA,TRBV20-1,CSARGTTSGATDTQYF,TGCAGTGCTAGAGGGACGACTAGCGGGGCCACAGATACGCAGTATTTT
TRBD1,TRBJ2-1,few,TRBV7-2,CASNWGTVYNEQFF,TGTGCCAGCAACTGGGGGACAGTGTACAATGAGCAGTTCTTC
NA,TRBJ1-4,few,TRBV5-1,CASSPGDGRDYNEKLFF,TGCGCCAGCAGCCCTGGGGACGGCAGGGATTATAATGAAAAACTGTTTTTT
TRBD1,TRBJ1-1,few,TRBV18,CASSPFRGGTANTEAFF,TGTGCCAGCTCACCCTTCCGGGGCGGGACAGCGAACACTGAAGCTTTCTTT
NA,TRBJ1-4,few,TRBV6-5,CASSDEFATNEKLFF,TGTGCCAGCAGTGACGAATTTGCAACTAATGAAAAACTGTTTTTT
NA,TRBJ2-7,few,TRBV20-1,CSAREGTGAYEQYF,TGCAGTGCTAGAGAGGGGACGGGAGCCTACGAGCAGTACTTC
TRBD1,TRBJ1-1,NA,TRBV18,CASSPNRGVNTEAFF,TGTGCCAGCTCACCAAACAGGGGGGTCAACACTGAAGCTTTCTTT
NA,TRBJ1-3,NA,TRBV10-3,CAISEPTGHTIYF,TGTGCCATCAGCGAACCTACCGGACACACCATATATTTT
TRBD1,TRBJ1-4,NA,TRBV7-9,CASSARGQEKLFF,TGTGCCAGCAGCGCCAGGGGGCAGGAAAAACTGTTTTTT
NA,TRBJ2-3,NA,TRBV20-1,CSARGGRKDTQYF,TGCAGTGCTAGGGGGGGGCGCAAAGATACGCAGTATTTT
NA,TRBJ2-5,NA,TRBV7-2,CASSTLTSWGETQYF,TGTGCCAGCAGCACCCTAACTAGTTGGGGAGAGACCCAGTACTTC
TRBD1,TRBJ1-6,NA,TRBV7-2,CASSMGQGINSPLHF,TGTGCCAGCAGCATGGGACAGGGGATTAATTCACCCCTCCACTTT
NA,TRBJ2-3,NA,TRBV3-1,CASSPRQAPTQYF,TGTGCCAGCAGCCCCCGCCAGGCCCCGACGCAGTATTTT
NA,TRBJ2-3,NA,TRBV28,CASSIDSVDTQYF,TGTGCCAGCAGTATCGACAGCGTGGATACGCAGTATTTT
NA,TRBJ2-3,many,TRBV10-2,CASSEWGPLNTQYF,TGCGCCAGCAGTGAGTGGGGCCCGTTGAATACGCAGTATTTT
NA,TRBJ1-3,NA,TRBV29-1,CSVGGTASSGNTIYF,TGCAGCGTTGGAGGGACGGCGAGCTCTGGAAACACCATATATTTT
NA,TRBJ1-1,NA,TRBV7-9,CASSKQGMDTEAFF,TGTGCCAGCAGTAAACAGGGAATGGACACTGAAGCTTTCTTT
NA,TRBJ1-1,few,TRBV5-1,CASSPFGQNTEAFF,TGCGCCAGCAGTCCTTTTGGACAGAACACTGAAGCTTTCTTT
NA,TRBJ2-6,many,TRBV29-1,CSVGEGFGANVLTF,TGCAGCGTTGGTGAGGGATTTGGGGCCAACGTCCTGACTTTC
NA,TRBJ2-3,few,TRBV14,CASSHTRTTSQYF,TGTGCCAGCAGCCACACCCGGACCACTTCGCAGTATTTT
TRBD1,TRBJ1-2,NA,TRBV20-1,CSCGQGANYGYTF,TGCAGTTGCGGACAGGGTGCTAACTATGGCTACACCTTC
NA,TRBJ1-3,NA,TRBV12-3/TRBV12-4,CASSPTAQHYSGNTIYF,TGTGCCAGCAGCCCCACGGCACAGCACTACTCTGGAAACACCATATATTTT